The sequence of this T cell receptor (beta chain) was determined in a study of vaccination and CD4 T cells after COVID-19. Overall study: Cells were stimulated with overlapping spike peptide pools from SARS-CoV-2, HCoV-NL63, HCoV-OC43 and HCoV-229E.

Study-wide results and limits: In convalescent patients, a median about 90% of reactive clones appeared only post-vaccination.

Comment on this clonotype: Its target is not known.

As to treatment: roughly ten-day PBMC culture with coronavirus spike peptide pools or control peptides (ViraFEST assay). Under the ViraFEST approach, antigen-specific T cells were expanded with peptide pools and TCRs subsequently sequenced. The Oncomine TCR Beta short-read assay sequenced DNA from cultured CD4+ T cells. TCRdb reanalysed the PCR reads using MiXCR and keeps one entry per CDR3 protein. The top ten clones hold 6% to 9.5% of a sample with 15,000 to 20,000 distinct CDR3 sequences, under 60% of them seen once. Sequences were obtained from CD4+ T cells from blood, cultured in vitro. The source of this sequence is a human donor who had recovered from COVID-19.

CDR3: CASIAGTFNEKLFF. Here the CDR3 DNA reads TGTGCCAGCATCGCGGGGACCTTTAATGAAAAACTGTTTTTT. The chain couples TRBV28 to TRBJ1-4; possible D gene TRBD1, 5 bases. The CDR3 totals 14 residues. The V end was cut by 7 bases, the J end by 4 bases, with 13 bases between. Germline V gene sequence: CDR1 MDHEN, CDR2 SYDVKM.